This TCR beta chain was observed in a study of T cells in Graves' hyperthyroidism and ophthalmopathy. Ophthalmopathy cases met thresholds of Clinical Activity Score at least 3, NOSPECS grade at least 4 and duration under 3 months. The source of the PBMCs was around 9 ml of fresh peripheral blood. This clonotype was observed many times. Antigen specificity is unknown. From germline, CDR1 is SGHAT and CDR2 FQNNGV. Trimming took off 5 bases at V and 8 bases at J, with 18 bases between the two ends. The CDR3 is 14 residues long. Overall study results and limits: Ophthalmopathy prediction by the model preceded onset by a median approximately 6.9 months. Most expanded thyroid clonotypes above 0.001 recurred in blood.

TCR beta CDR3 sequences were amplified from RNA transcripts. The TCR CDR3 first-round RT-PCR relied on the HTBI primer set. TCRdb reprocessed the multiplex PCR reads with MiXCR, giving one entry per CDR3 protein. The sample contains some 580,000 distinct CDR3 sequences, more than 15% of which appear only once. V and J are TRBV11-2 and TRBJ1-1; the D gene is possibly TRBD1 (5 bases). Sequencing was carried out using blood. This receptor was identified in a woman in her thirties or forties with Graves' ophthalmopathy. The CDR3, as DNA: TGTGCCAGCAGCAATATTCAGGGTGGTGGGGAAGCTTTCTTT. This sequence encodes CASSNIQGGGEAFF.